The 5 T cell receptor beta chains presented below share a single source sample, sequenced in a study of OX40 agonist ivuxolimab in advanced cancers. The library was obtained by the immunoSEQ multiplex PCR assay. TCRdb provides this immuneACCESS table in a form limited to in-frame rearrangements. Some clones are lacking; in checked studies, under half of them reflect an unresolved V gene, and why the rest are absent is not known. A total of tens of thousands of clones appear in this sample, roughly 83% of them only once. Together, the top ten hold around 12% of the sample. Sequenced material: CD4+ or CD8+ T cells sorted from blood, taken in a trial of the OX40 agonist ivuxolimab. The receptors originated from an adult with an advanced solid tumor such as melanoma, head and neck, liver or kidney cancer.

The J gene is TRBJ2-5, the V gene TRBV7-8, with a tentative D call TRBD1 (5 bases). V shed 1 base and J shed 3 bases, with 6 bases lying between them. Germline CDR1 SGHVS, CDR2 FQNEAQ. The CDR3 runs to 13 residues. The CDR3 nucleotides read TGTGCCAGCAGCTTAGAGACAGAAGAGACCCAGTACTTC. Encoded protein: CASSLETEETQYF.

The chain has TRBV5-1 and TRBJ2-1; no reliable D call. The CDR3 extends over 15 amino acids. V lost 0 bases to trimming and J lost 6 bases, with 13 bases between them. Germline V lookup: CDR1 SGHRS, CDR2 YFSETQ. The CDR3 DNA reads as TGCGCCAGCAGCTTGGGTAGTCATCTGGGCAATGAGCAGTTCTTC. This translates into CASSLGSHLGNEQFF.

The chain employs TRBV9 and TRBJ2-3; 10 bases map to TRBD2. This CDR3 is built from 15 residues. With V trimmed by 4 bases and J by 3 bases, 5 bases remained unmatched. Germline V gives CDR1 SGDLS, CDR2 YYNGEE. The CDR3 protein is CASSKLAGLTDTQYF. The CDR3 DNA sequence: TGTGCCAGCAGCAAACTAGCGGGATTAACAGATACGCAGTATTTT.

The V gene is TRBV28, the J gene TRBJ2-5, with 11 bases lining up with TRBD2. The CDR3 totals 15 residues. The trim removed 4 bases at V and 3 bases at J, leaving 4 bases unmatched. Germline CDR1 reads MDHEN; CDR2 reads SYDVKM. As DNA, the CDR3 is TGTGCCAGCAGTTCGACTAGCGGGACCAAAGAGACCCAGTACTTC. Translation gives CASSSTSGTKETQYF.

This sequence joins TRBV7-3 and TRBJ2-7, with 7 bases fitting TRBD1. The CDR3 consists of 14 residues. The V gene end was trimmed by 5 bases and the J gene end by 0 bases; junction bases not matched to a gene: 4. Per the germline V gene, CDR1 is SGHTA and CDR2 is FQGTGA. The DNA for the CDR3 is TGTGCCAGCAGCCCGGGACAGAGCTCCTACGAGCAGTACTTC. As protein: CASSPGQSSYEQYF.